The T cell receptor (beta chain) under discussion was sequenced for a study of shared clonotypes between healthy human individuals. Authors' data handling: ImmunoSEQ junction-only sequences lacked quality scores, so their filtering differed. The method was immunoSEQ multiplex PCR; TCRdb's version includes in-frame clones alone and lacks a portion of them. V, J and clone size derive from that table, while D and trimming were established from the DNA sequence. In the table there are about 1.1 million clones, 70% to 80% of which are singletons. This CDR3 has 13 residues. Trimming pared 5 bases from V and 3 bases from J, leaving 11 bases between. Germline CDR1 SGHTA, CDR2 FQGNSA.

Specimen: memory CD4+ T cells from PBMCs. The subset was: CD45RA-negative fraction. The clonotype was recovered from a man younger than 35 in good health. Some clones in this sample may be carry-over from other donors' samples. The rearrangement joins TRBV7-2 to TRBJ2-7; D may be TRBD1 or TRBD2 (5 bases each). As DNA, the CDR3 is TGTGCCAGCAGCCCCGGGACGTTCTACGAGCAGTACTTC. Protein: CASSPGTFYEQYF.